The following is a T cell receptor (beta chain) sequence with its context. Its antigen remains unknown. This sample stems from a study of identical twins. TCRdb called the 5' RACE reads again in MiXCR, with one record for every CDR3 protein. Of some 600,000 distinct CDR3 sequences detected, around 7.4% appear once; the ten largest clones hold approximately 1.5%. General observations from the study: There were fewer insertions in abundant cord blood beta clonotypes, but memory repertoires showed no such pattern. Invariant T cells like MAIT and iNKT could partly confound the zero-insertion analyses. Researchers reported weaker excess twin sharing in beta out-of-frame sequences.

Trimming pared 3 bases from V and 1 base from J, leaving 12 bases between. The CDR3 has 15 amino acids. CDR1 is SGHRS and CDR2 is YFSETQ in the germline V gene. These data also formed part of another study, on yellow fever vaccine responses in identical twins. As that report states: Twins' vaccine T cell responses reportedly seemed partly convergent and partly personalized.

This TCR was recovered from a woman aged 18-35 years in good health. This sequence joins TRBV5-1 and TRBJ2-3; D possibly corresponds to TRBD1 (5 bases). Sequencing was carried out using PBMCs. The CDR3 loop is CASSSQGPRTDTQYF. The DNA of the CDR3 is TGCGCCAGCAGCTCCCAGGGCCCTCGCACAGATACGCAGTATTTT.